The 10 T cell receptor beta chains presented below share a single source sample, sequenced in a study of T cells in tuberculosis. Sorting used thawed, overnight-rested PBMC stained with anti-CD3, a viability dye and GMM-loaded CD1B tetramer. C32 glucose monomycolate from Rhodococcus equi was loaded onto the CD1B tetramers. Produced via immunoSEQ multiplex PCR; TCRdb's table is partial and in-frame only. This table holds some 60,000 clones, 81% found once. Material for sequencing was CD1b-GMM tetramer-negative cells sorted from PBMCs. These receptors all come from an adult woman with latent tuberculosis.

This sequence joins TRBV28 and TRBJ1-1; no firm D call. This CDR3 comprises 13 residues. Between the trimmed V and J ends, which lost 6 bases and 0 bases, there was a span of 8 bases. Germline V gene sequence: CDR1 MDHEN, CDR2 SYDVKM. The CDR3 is CASRAQVNTEAFF. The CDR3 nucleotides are TGTGCCAGCAGGGCCCAAGTGAACACTGAAGCTTTCTTT.

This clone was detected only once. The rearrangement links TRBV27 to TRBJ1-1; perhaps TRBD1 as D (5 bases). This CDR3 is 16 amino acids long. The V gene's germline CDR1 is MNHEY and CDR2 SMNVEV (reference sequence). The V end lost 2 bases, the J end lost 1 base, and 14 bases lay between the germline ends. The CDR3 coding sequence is TGTGCCAGCAGTTTAGTCAGGGCTTTAGGGAACACTGAAGCTTTCTTT. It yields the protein CASSLVRALGNTEAFF.

The CDR3, as DNA: TGCGCCAGCAGCCAAGTAGGAGGGTATGAGGAGCAGTACTTC. Its translation is CASSQVGGYEEQYF. The V and J genes are TRBV4-1 and TRBJ2-7, with D possibly being TRBD2 (6 bases). The CDR3 loop spans 14 amino acids. Germline CDR1 reads MGHRA; CDR2 reads YSYEKL. The germline V and J ends were trimmed by 1 base and 7 bases, with 14 bases remaining between them.

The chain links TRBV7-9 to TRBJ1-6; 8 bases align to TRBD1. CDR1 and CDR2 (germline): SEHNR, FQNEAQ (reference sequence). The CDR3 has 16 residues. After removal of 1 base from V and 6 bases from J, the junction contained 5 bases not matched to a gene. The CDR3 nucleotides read TGTGCCAGCAGCTTAGGACAGGGGTTTAGTAATTCACCCCTCCACTTT. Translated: CASSLGQGFSNSPLHF. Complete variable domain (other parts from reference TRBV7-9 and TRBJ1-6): DTGVSQNPRHKITKRGQNVTFRCDPISEHNRLYWYRQTLGQGPEFLTYFQNEAQLEKSRLLSDRFSAERPKGSFSTLEIQRTEQGDSAMYLCASSLGQGFSNSPLHFGNGTRLTVT.

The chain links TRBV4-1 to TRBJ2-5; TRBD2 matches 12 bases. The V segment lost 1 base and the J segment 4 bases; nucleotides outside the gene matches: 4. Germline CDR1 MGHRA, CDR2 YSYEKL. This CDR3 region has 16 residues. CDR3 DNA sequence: TGCGCCAGCAGCCAAGGCAGGGGACTAGCGGGAGAGACCCAGTACTTC. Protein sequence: CASSQGRGLAGETQYF.

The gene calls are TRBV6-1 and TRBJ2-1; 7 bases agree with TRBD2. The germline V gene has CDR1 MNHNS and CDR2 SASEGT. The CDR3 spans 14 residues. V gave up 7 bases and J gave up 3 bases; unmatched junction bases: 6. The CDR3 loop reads CASTRASGYNEQFF. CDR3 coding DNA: TGTGCCAGCACCCGAGCTAGCGGCTACAATGAGCAGTTCTTC.

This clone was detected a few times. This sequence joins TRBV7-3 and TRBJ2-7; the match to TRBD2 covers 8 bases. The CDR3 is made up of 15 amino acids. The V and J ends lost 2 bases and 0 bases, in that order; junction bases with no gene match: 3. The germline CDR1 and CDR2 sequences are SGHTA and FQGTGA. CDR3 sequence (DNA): TGTGCCAGCAGCTTACGCGGGGGGAGCTCCTACGAGCAGTACTTC. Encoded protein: CASSLRGGSSYEQYF.

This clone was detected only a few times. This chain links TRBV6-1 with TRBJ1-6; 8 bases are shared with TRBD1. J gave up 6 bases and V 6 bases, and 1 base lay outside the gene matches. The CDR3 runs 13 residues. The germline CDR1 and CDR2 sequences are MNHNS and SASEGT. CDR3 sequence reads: CASRGTGNSPLHF. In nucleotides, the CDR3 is TGTGCCAGCAGAGGGACAGGTAATTCACCCCTCCACTTT.

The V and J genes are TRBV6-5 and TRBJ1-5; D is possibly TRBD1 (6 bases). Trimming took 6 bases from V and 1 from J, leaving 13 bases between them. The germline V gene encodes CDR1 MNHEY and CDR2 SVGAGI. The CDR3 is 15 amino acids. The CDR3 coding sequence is TGTGCCAGCAGCCCAGACAGGCGCAGCAATCAGCCCCAGCATTTT. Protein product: CASSPDRRSNQPQHF.

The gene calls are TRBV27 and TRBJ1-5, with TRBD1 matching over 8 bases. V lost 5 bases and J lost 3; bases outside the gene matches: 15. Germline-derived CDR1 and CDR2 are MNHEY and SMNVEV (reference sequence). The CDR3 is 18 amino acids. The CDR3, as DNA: TGTGCCAGCAGTAGTTTACCCGGGACAGGTCCTACCAATCAGCCCCAGCATTTT. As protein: CASSSLPGTGPTNQPQHF.